The 22 T cell receptor beta chains below come from one sample, sequenced in a study of blood T cell repertoires in COVID-19. Only in-frame clones appear in the TCRdb table, and some are missing; sequencing was by immunoSEQ multiplex PCR. The data contain hundreds of thousands of clones, over 80% of them singletons. What was sequenced was peripheral blood. These receptors all stem from a woman in her twenties or thirties with COVID-19, enrolled during active disease.

The V call is TRBV19, the J call TRBJ1-3; D remains ambiguous. The CDR3 extends over 13 amino acids. Germline V gene sequence: CDR1 LNHDA, CDR2 SQIVND (reference sequence). Deletions cut 5 bases from V and 3 bases from J, with 8 bases between. Here the CDR3 DNA reads TGTGCCAGTAGTTTCGTCAGTGGAAACACCATATATTTT. Its translation is CASSFVSGNTIYF.

The sample holds one count of this clone. V is TRBV3-1 (or the pseudogene TRBV3-2) and J is TRBJ1-2; TRBD1 matches at 7 bases. Germline V lookup: CDR1 LGHDT, CDR2 YNNKEL (reference sequence). CDR3 length equals 17 residues. The V segment lost 5 bases and the J segment 4 bases; nucleotides outside the gene matches: 16. The CDR3 sequence is CASSSHPLRQGTYGYTF. The DNA of the CDR3 is TGTGCCAGCAGCTCACACCCACTCCGACAGGGTACCTATGGCTACACCTTC.

V gene TRBV4-2 combines with J gene TRBJ2-5; possibly TRBD2 for D (7 bases). Trimming took off 3 bases at V and 5 bases at J, with 13 bases between the two ends. CDR1 is LGHNA, CDR2 YNFKEQ, per germline. CDR3 length equals 14 residues. DNA of the CDR3: TGTGCCAGCAGCCAGACTCGGGGGGCTGAGACCCAGTACTTC. The encoded protein is CASSQTRGAETQYF.

This chain joins TRBV7-6 and TRBJ1-1; 7 bases are shared with TRBD1. This CDR3 comprises 15 residues. The V segment lost 2 bases and the J segment 7 bases; nucleotides outside the gene matches: 10. Germline V CDR1 and CDR2: SGHVS, FNYEAQ. CDR3 region: CASSLRQGRNFEAFF. The CDR3 nucleotides are TGTGCCAGCAGCTTACGACAGGGCAGGAACTTTGAAGCTTTCTTT. Full variable domain (missing parts from reference TRBV7-6 and TRBJ1-1): GAGVSQSPRYKVTKRGQDVALRCDPISGHVSLYWYRQALGQGPEFLTYFNYEAQQDKSGLPNDRFSAERPEGSISTLTIQRTEQRDSAMYRCASSLRQGRNFEAFFGQGTRLTVV.

V gene TRBV28 combines with J gene TRBJ1-2; D possibly corresponds to TRBD1 (5 bases). V shed 4 bases and J shed 8 bases, with 20 bases lying between them. The CDR3 has 15 residues. The germline V gene has CDR1 MDHEN and CDR2 SYDVKM. CDR3 DNA: TGTGCCAGCAGTTCAACCCCAGGGAAACGAGAGGGCTACACCTTC. Amino acid sequence: CASSSTPGKREGYTF.

The chain joins TRBV2 to TRBJ2-3, with D tentatively TRBD2 (5 bases). This CDR3 comprises 12 residues. Trimming shortened V by 5 bases and J by 6 bases, and 9 bases separated the two germline ends. Germline V CDR1 and CDR2: SNHLY, FYNNEI. This CDR3 is CASSPRGDTQYF. The CDR3 DNA sequence: TGTGCCAGCAGTCCTCGCGGGGATACGCAGTATTTT.

The chain uses TRBV9 and TRBJ2-5, with 7 bases identical to TRBD2. Trimming took 0 bases from V and 1 from J; bases not matched to a gene: 0. The CDR3 runs to 14 residues. CDR1 and CDR2 from the germline V gene are SGDLS and YYNGEE. The CDR3 bases are TGTGCCAGCAGCGTAGCGGGGGGCCAAGAGACCCAGTACTTC. Protein product: CASSVAGGQETQYF.

This clone was observed a few times. The genes are TRBV19 and TRBJ1-4; possibly TRBD1 for D (5 bases). V shed 5 bases and J shed 3 bases, with 13 bases lying between them. The CDR3 totals 15 residues. The germline V gene has CDR1 LNHDA and CDR2 SQIVND (reference sequence). The CDR3 sequence is CASSARDWSNEKLFF. The CDR3 region has the DNA TGTGCCAGTAGTGCCCGGGACTGGTCTAATGAAAAACTGTTTTTT.

V and J are TRBV5-1 and TRBJ2-4, with 15 bases that match TRBD2. Germline CDR1 and CDR2: SGHRS and YFSETQ. CDR3 length equals 21 residues. With V trimmed by 4 bases and J by 1 base, 15 bases remained unmatched. This chain's CDR3 is CASSPWTSGGAYPRAKNIQYF. CDR3 in DNA: TGCGCCAGCAGCCCCTGGACTAGCGGGGGGGCCTATCCTCGTGCCAAAAACATTCAGTACTTC.

The CDR3 DNA reads TGTGCCAGCAGCCTCGGGACATGGTCCACCAAAAACATTCAGTACTTC. Translating gives CASSLGTWSTKNIQYF. The chain employs TRBV14 and TRBJ2-4; D is possibly TRBD1 (6 bases). CDR3 size: 16 residues. The germline V gene has CDR1 SGHDN and CDR2 FVKESK. V was clipped by 4 bases and J by 2 bases, with 15 bases between them.

This rearrangement joins TRBV19 to TRBJ1-5; 8 bases agree with TRBD1. In germline, CDR1 is LNHDA, CDR2 SQIVND (reference sequence). The trim removed 1 base at V and 4 bases at J, leaving 3 bases unmatched. The CDR3 has 15 amino acids. CDR3 amino acids: CASSIARTGNQPQHF. For the CDR3, the DNA is TGTGCCAGTAGTATAGCCCGGACAGGGAATCAGCCCCAGCATTTT.

The chain uses TRBV9 and TRBJ2-3, with 12 bases fitting TRBD2. Trimming at V came to 0 bases and at J to 2 bases, leaving 16 bases not matched to a gene. Germline V gene data show CDR1 as SGDLS and CDR2 as YYNGEE. This CDR3 contains 21 residues. The CDR3 DNA sequence: TGTGCCAGCAGCGTAGGCCCCGCACTAGCGGGAGGCCGCCTACTCACAGATACGCAGTATTTT. Its protein product is CASSVGPALAGGRLLTDTQYF.

In this sample, this clone turned up a few times. The CDR3 region is CASSLDGDSYGYTF. CDR3 nucleotide sequence: TGTGCCAGCAGCTTGGATGGGGACAGCTATGGCTACACCTTC. The chain links TRBV5-6 to TRBJ1-2, with 7 positions matching TRBD1. From germline, CDR1 is SGHDT and CDR2 YYEEEE. This CDR3 spans 14 amino acids. Trimming removed 0 bases from V and 4 bases from J; junction bases left unmatched: 3.

CDR3 sequence reads: CASSPGGATQYF. The CDR3, as DNA: TGTGCCAGCTCACCGGGCGGGGCTACGCAGTATTTT. The chain combines TRBV18 with TRBJ2-3; possibly TRBD2 for D (6 bases). Per the germline V gene, CDR1 is KGHSH and CDR2 is LQKENI. The CDR3 is 12 residues long. V lost 3 bases to trimming and J lost 8 bases, with 9 bases between them.

This clone was recorded once. J is TRBJ2-4 and V is TRBV19, with D possibly being TRBD1 (6 bases). CDR3 length: 15 amino acids. V was clipped by 4 bases and J by 7 bases, with 17 bases between them. CDR1 LNHDA and CDR2 SQIVND come from the germline V gene (reference sequence). This chain's CDR3 is CASSKDSQPLNIQYF. The CDR3 bases are TGTGCCAGTAGTAAGGACAGCCAGCCCCTGAACATTCAGTACTTC.

The rearrangement joins TRBV28 to TRBJ1-6; a possible D gene is TRBD1 (5 bases). CDR3 length: 16 residues. The ends were cut back, 7 bases at V and 5 bases at J, with 18 bases in the middle. Germline assignment: CDR1 MDHEN and CDR2 SYDVKM. The CDR3 bases are TGTGCCAGCACTCCCCCCCAGGGATTTGATAATTCACCCCTCCACTTT. This translates into CASTPPQGFDNSPLHF.

CDR3 amino acids: CASSQPNRGGYTF. The CDR3, as DNA: TGTGCCAGCAGCCAACCTAACAGGGGCGGCTACACCTTC. The chain joins TRBV14 to TRBJ1-2; TRBD1 matches 7 bases. Per germline, CDR1 SGHDN and CDR2 FVKESK. CDR3 length: 13 amino acids. Unmatched junction bases numbered 5, after V lost 2 bases and J lost 8 bases.

The chain couples TRBV6-2 or TRBV6-3 to TRBJ2-1; the match to TRBD1 covers 7 bases. This CDR3 comprises 15 residues. V shed 5 bases, J shed 2 bases, and the junction held 6 bases outside the gene matches. In germline, CDR1 is MNHEY, CDR2 SVGEGT. CDR3 DNA sequence: TGTGCCAGCAGTAGGACAGGAATGCCCTACAATGAGCAGTTCTTC. This gives the protein CASSRTGMPYNEQFF.

The rearrangement joins TRBV2 to TRBJ1-4; 11 nucleotides match TRBD1. The V and J ends lost 3 bases and 8 bases, in that order; junction bases with no gene match: 2. CDR1 is SNHLY, CDR2 FYNNEI, per germline. This CDR3 contains 14 residues. CDR3 in DNA: TGTGCCAGCAGTGAGGGACAGGGGGTAGAAAAACTGTTTTTT. It codes for CASSEGQGVEKLFF.

J is TRBJ2-5 and V is TRBV2; D might be TRBD2 (6 bases). CDR1 and CDR2 (germline): SNHLY, FYNNEI. The CDR3 sequence is 14 residues long. The ends were cut back, 7 bases at V and 5 bases at J, with 17 bases in the middle. This CDR3 reads CASTTGTAAETQYF. In DNA form, the CDR3 reads TGTGCCAGCACCACCGGGACTGCGGCGGAGACCCAGTACTTC.

The chain links TRBV18 to TRBJ2-1; the D gene is possibly TRBD1 (6 bases). V was shortened by 3 bases and J by 5 bases, with 14 bases between the two germline ends. Per the germline V gene, CDR1 is KGHSH and CDR2 is LQKENI. This CDR3 comprises 15 residues. This CDR3 is CASSPLGTRHNEQFF. For the CDR3, the DNA is TGTGCCAGCTCACCCCTCGGGACAAGGCACAATGAGCAGTTCTTC. The full variable domain, in which reference TRBV18 and TRBJ2-1 provide the parts outside the CDR3, is NAGVMQNPRHLVRRRGQEARLRCSPMKGHSHVYWYRQLPEEGLKFMVYLQKENIIDESGMPKERFSAEFPKEGPSILRIQQVVRGDSAAYFCASSPLGTRHNEQFFGPGTRLTVL.

The chain joins TRBV7-9 to TRBJ2-1; unclear D gene. Germline V gene data show CDR1 as SEHNR and CDR2 as FQNEAQ (reference sequence). The CDR3 is 12 amino acids. Trimming left V 6 bases short and J 5 bases short, with 8 bases between. The CDR3 here is CASSIQNNEQFF. As DNA, the CDR3 is TGTGCCAGCAGTATACAGAACAATGAGCAGTTCTTC.